This T cell receptor (beta chain) was retrieved from a study of blood T cells in healthy people across ages. Comments on this clonotype: Antigen specificity is unknown. The junction shows a germline mismatch at one end, possibly a read error.

Findings and limits, study-wide: Diversity was higher, and naive CD4+ cells more numerous, in long-lived donors than in aged donors.

The CDR3 spans 15 residues. CDR1 is SGHRS, CDR2 YFSETQ, per germline. A second PCR of about 7 to 12 cycles used a sample-barcoded 5' primer and a J-beta primer mix. TCRdb redid the calling of the 5' RACE reads with MiXCR, one entry per CDR3 protein. In the table there are over a million distinct CDR3 sequences, almost 60% of which are singletons. The sequenced sample was blood. The chain is built from TRBV5-1 and TRBJ2-4; 9 nucleotides line up with TRBD2. Judging by the DNA end, TRBJ2-7 fits better; the J call may be wrong. This clonotype originated in a man aged 18 to 30 in good health. CDR3 residues: CASSLAAGGPHEQYF. CDR3 DNA sequence: TGTGCCAGCAGCTTAGCAGCGGGAGGACCTCACGAGCAGTACTTC.